One sample yielded the 29 T cell receptor beta chains listed below, sequenced in a study of cytomegalovirus exposure and HLA in healthy donors. Use of 60 Vbeta and 13 Jbeta primers characterized the PCR. Data came from immunoSEQ multiplex PCR; TCRdb stores just in-frame clones and leaves some out. The data contain some 150,000 clones, about four fifths of them singletons. Sequencing input: PBMCs. These receptors were taken from a male donor in good health and CMV-seronegative.

The chain is built from TRBV6-5 and TRBJ2-5; 8 bases line up with TRBD1. The end of the DNA fits TRBJ2-7 better, so the J call may be wrong. The CDR3 runs to 14 residues. From germline, CDR1 is MNHEY and CDR2 SVGAGI. For the CDR3, the DNA is TGTGCCAGCAGTTACATCAGGGGGCACTACGAGCAGTACTTC. It is translated as CASSYIRGHYEQYF.

This chain connects TRBV30 to TRBJ1-5; TRBD1 might be the D (6 bases). This CDR3 region has 15 residues. Germline assignment: CDR1 GTSNPN and CDR2 SVGIG (reference sequence). V gave up 2 bases and J gave up 4 bases, with 15 bases separating them. The CDR3 loop is CAWSRGQIRNQPQHF. The CDR3 DNA sequence: TGTGCCTGGAGTCGCGGACAGATAAGAAATCAGCCCCAGCATTTT. Complete variable domain (other parts from reference TRBV30 and TRBJ1-5): SQTIHQWPATLVQPVGSPLSLECTVEGTSNPNLYWYRQAAGRGLQLLFYSVGIGQISSEVPQNLSASRPQDRQFILSSKKLLLSDSGFYLCAWSRGQIRNQPQHFGDGTRLSIL.

The rearrangement links TRBV7-6 to TRBJ2-3; 9 bases fit TRBD2. The CDR3 sequence is 12 residues long. CDR1 is SGHVS, CDR2 FNYEAQ, per germline. V lost 5 bases and J lost 10; bases outside the gene matches: 4. Written as DNA, the CDR3 is TGTGCCAGCAGCCTTAGCGGGGGAGCGCAGTATTTT. Protein product: CASSLSGGAQYF.

V and J are TRBV30 and TRBJ2-1; possible D gene TRBD1, 8 bases. Germline CDR1 reads GTSNPN; CDR2 reads SVGIG (reference sequence). V was clipped by 2 bases and J by 8 bases, with 16 bases between them. The CDR3 totals 14 residues. CDR3 sequence: CAWSIQGGLDEQFF. In DNA form, the CDR3 reads TGTGCCTGGAGTATACAGGGGGGGTTGGATGAGCAGTTCTTC. Full variable domain (outside the CDR3, taken from reference TRBV30 and TRBJ2-1): SQTIHQWPATLVQPVGSPLSLECTVEGTSNPNLYWYRQAAGRGLQLLFYSVGIGQISSEVPQNLSASRPQDRQFILSSKKLLLSDSGFYLCAWSIQGGLDEQFFGPGTRLTVL.

V and J are TRBV7-3 and TRBJ2-3; 8 nucleotides align to TRBD2. V lost 9 bases to trimming and J lost 3 bases; unmatched junction nucleotides: 8. Germline V gene sequence: CDR1 SGHTA, CDR2 FQGTGA. The CDR3 is 14 residues long. The CDR3 region has the DNA TGTGCCAGTTCGAGCGGGGGCGAGACAGATACGCAGTATTTT. This encodes CASSSGGETDTQYF.

This sequence joins TRBV13 and TRBJ2-3, with 13 bases aligning to TRBD2. The CDR3 contains 15 residues. The V gene end was trimmed by 5 bases and the J gene end by 7 bases; junction bases not matched to a gene: 6. Germline values: CDR1 PRHDT, CDR2 FYEKMQ (reference sequence). In DNA form, the CDR3 reads TGTGCCAGCAGCCCCCGACTAGCGGGGGGAAATACGCAGTATTTT. Translation gives CASSPRLAGGNTQYF.

This chain connects TRBV7-9 to TRBJ2-1; 8 bases align to TRBD2. The CDR3 contains 18 residues. Germline CDR1 reads SEHNR; CDR2 reads FQNEAQ (reference sequence). V lost 3 bases and J lost 0; bases outside the gene matches: 10. CDR3 in amino acids: CASSFIAGFMSSYNEQFF. CDR3 sequence (DNA): TGTGCCAGCAGCTTTATAGCGGGATTCATGAGCTCCTACAATGAGCAGTTCTTC.

The rearrangement links TRBV27 to TRBJ2-5, with 8 bases identical to TRBD1. Gene TRBJ2-7 matches the end of the DNA better, so the J call may be wrong. The CDR3 is 14 amino acids. Germline CDR1 is MNHEY and CDR2 is SMNVEV (reference sequence). The CDR3, as DNA: TGTGCCAGCGGGTTGTGGACAGGGACATACGAGCAGTACTTC. It is translated as CASGLWTGTYEQYF.

This CDR3 reads CASSLEAGDTGELFF. The CDR3 nucleotides are TGTGCCAGCAGCTTAGAAGCGGGGGACACCGGGGAGCTGTTTTTT. The chain combines TRBV7-2 with TRBJ2-2, with TRBD2 identical over 8 bases. After removal of 1 base from V and 3 bases from J, the junction contained 1 base not matched to a gene. Germline assignment: CDR1 SGHTA and CDR2 FQGNSA. The CDR3 is 15 amino acids.

The chain employs TRBV5-5 and TRBJ2-1, with TRBD2 as a possible D gene (5 bases). The CDR3 runs to 12 residues. Trimming shortened V by 6 bases and J by 7 bases, and 11 bases separated the two germline ends. Germline CDR1 reads SGHKS; CDR2 reads YYEKEE (reference sequence). CDR3 DNA sequence: TGTGCCAGCATCTCTCCGGGGAATGAGCAGTTCTTC. Residues: CASISPGNEQFF.

The CDR3 reads CASSQDRGQGADTQYF. Written as DNA, the CDR3 is TGCGCCAGCAGCCAAGATCGGGGACAGGGGGCAGATACGCAGTATTTT. This chain uses TRBV4-3 with TRBJ2-3; 11 nucleotides match TRBD1. Germline V gives CDR1 LGHNA, CDR2 YSLEER. V lost 0 bases to trimming and J lost 4 bases; unmatched junction nucleotides: 3. The CDR3 totals 16 residues.

This chain connects TRBV21-1 to TRBJ1-5; TRBD1 is the table's D call and was not checked against the DNA. TRBV21-1 is a pseudogene segment. The CDR3 has 14 residues. CDR3 coding DNA: TGTGCCAGCAACGCGGACAGGGTCAATCAGCCCCAGCATTTT. Encoded protein: CASNADRVNQPQHF.

The rearrangement uses TRBV5-4 and TRBJ2-5; 12 bases line up with TRBD2. The germline gives CDR1 SGHNT, CDR2 YYREEE (reference sequence). This CDR3 is built from 18 residues. V shed 4 bases, J shed 1 base, and the junction held 11 bases outside the gene matches. The DNA of the CDR3 is TGTGCCAGCAGCACCGTGAAATCTAGCGGGGGGGTCCAAGAGACCCAGTACTTC. It encodes CASSTVKSSGGVQETQYF.

In this sample, this clone turned up a few times. The genes are TRBV4-1 and TRBJ1-4, with a weak D call TRBD1 (6 bases). Germline loops: CDR1 MGHRA, CDR2 YSYEKL. Between the trimmed V and J ends, which lost 0 bases and 4 bases, there was a span of 21 bases. This CDR3 contains 19 residues. CDR3 sequence (DNA): TGCGCCAGCAGCCAAGAGGGGGGGGGCGCAGGGGCGAGTAATGAAAAACTGTTTTTT. Its translation: CASSQEGGGAGASNEKLFF.

This chain joins TRBV19 and TRBJ2-7, with D perhaps TRBD2 (5 bases). This CDR3 is 13 amino acids long. Germline CDR1 and CDR2: LNHDA and SQIVND (reference sequence). The ends were cut back, 1 base at V and 6 bases at J, with 10 bases in the middle. CDR3 DNA: TGTGCCAGTAGTATAGTTCCAGCGGCCGAGCAGTACTTC. Its translation: CASSIVPAAEQYF.

V gene TRBV5-8 combines with J gene TRBJ2-6, with 7 nucleotides matching TRBD2. The ends lost 4 bases at V and 3 bases at J; junction bases unmatched: 7. CDR3 length: 16 amino acids. Germline loops: CDR1 SGHTS, CDR2 YDEGEE. In DNA, the CDR3 is TGTGCCAGCAGCGCGGGGGATCTGGTTGGGGCCAACGTCCTGACTTTC. Translated: CASSAGDLVGANVLTF. The full variable domain, rest sourced from reference TRBV5-8 and TRBJ2-6, is EAGVTQSPTHLIKTRGQQATLRCSPISGHTSVYWYQQALGLGLQFLLWYDEGEERNRGNFPPRFSGRQFPNYSSELNVNALELEDSALYLCASSAGDLVGANVLTFGAGSRLTVL.

The chain is built from TRBV7-8 and TRBJ2-1, with D perhaps TRBD1 (6 bases). V was cut by 3 bases and J by 8 bases, with 11 bases left in between. This CDR3 spans 13 amino acids. Germline CDR1 reads SGHVS; CDR2 reads FQNEAQ. The CDR3 is CASSFRGSYEQFF. Written as DNA, the CDR3 is TGTGCCAGCAGCTTCAGGGGTAGCTATGAGCAGTTCTTC.

V usage is TRBV4-3 and J usage is TRBJ1-1; TRBD1 aligns across 9 bases. The junction had 2 bases not matched to a gene; V was cut back by 0 bases and J by 0 bases. The germline CDR1 and CDR2 sequences are LGHNA and YSLEER. This CDR3 has 16 residues. The CDR3 coding sequence is TGCGCCAGCAGCCAAGAGACAGGGGGACTGAACACTGAAGCTTTCTTT. It codes for CASSQETGGLNTEAFF.

The V call is TRBV14, the J call TRBJ1-2; 7 bases are a match to TRBD1. Germline V lookup: CDR1 SGHDN, CDR2 FVKESK. The CDR3 has 13 residues. The V gene end was trimmed by 4 bases and the J gene end by 6 bases; junction bases not matched to a gene: 5. The CDR3 loop is CASSLQGRDGYTF. CDR3 DNA sequence: TGTGCCAGCAGCCTACAGGGGCGGGATGGCTACACCTTC. Supplemented by reference TRBV14 and TRBJ1-2, the full variable domain reads EAGVTQFPSHSVIEKGQTVTLRCDPISGHDNLYWYRRVMGKEIKFLLHFVKESKQDESGMPNNRFLAERTGGTYSTLKVQPAELEDSGVYFCASSLQGRDGYTFGSGTRLTVV.

This clone was recorded a few times. The chain employs TRBV11-3 and TRBJ1-3, with D perhaps TRBD1 (5 bases). Germline assignment: CDR1 SGHNT and CDR2 YENEEA. V was cut by 3 bases and J by 3 bases, with 15 bases left in between. The CDR3 runs to 16 residues. In DNA form, the CDR3 reads TGTGCCAGCAGCTTGGGGCAGGGTCTACGTGGAAACACCATATATTTT. It codes for CASSLGQGLRGNTIYF.

This clone was found once. The gene calls are TRBV9 and TRBJ2-3; D is ambiguous. Germline assignment: CDR1 SGDLS and CDR2 YYNGEE. The CDR3 sequence is 13 residues long. V lost 0 bases, J lost 4 bases, and 6 bases lay in between. DNA for the CDR3: TGTGCCAGCAGCGTAGGGAGTCCAGATACGCAGTATTTT. Translating it yields CASSVGSPDTQYF.

V gene TRBV9 combines with J gene TRBJ2-3; 10 bases are shared with TRBD2. The CDR3 extends over 16 amino acids. In germline, CDR1 is SGDLS, CDR2 YYNGEE. With V trimmed by 2 bases and J by 2 bases, 5 bases remained unmatched. CDR3: CASSVQRGGPTDTQYF. CDR3 sequence (DNA): TGTGCCAGCAGCGTTCAGCGGGGGGGCCCCACAGATACGCAGTATTTT.

The J gene is TRBJ1-2, the V gene TRBV5-4; TRBD1 agrees at 7 bases. Germline values: CDR1 SGHNT, CDR2 YYREEE (reference sequence). There are 14 residues in the CDR3. The ends lost 1 base at V and 5 bases at J; junction bases unmatched: 5. CDR3 sequence reads: CASSLTGVQYGYTF. The CDR3 DNA follows: TGTGCCAGCAGCTTGACAGGGGTTCAGTATGGCTACACCTTC.

The rearrangement links TRBV27 to TRBJ2-7, with a possible D match to TRBD2 (5 bases). Trimming pared 2 bases from V and 4 bases from J, leaving 18 bases between. CDR1 is MNHEY, CDR2 SMNVEV, per germline (reference sequence). The CDR3 is 16 residues long. As DNA, the CDR3 is TGTGCCAGCAGTTTAGGGCCCTCGGAGGAGTGGTACGAGCAGTACTTC. This translates into CASSLGPSEEWYEQYF.

This clone was seen a single time. The rearrangement joins TRBV5-1 to TRBJ2-3; possibly TRBD1 for D (6 bases). V was trimmed by 0 bases and J by 2 bases, leaving 13 bases between them. Germline V lookup: CDR1 SGHRS, CDR2 YFSETQ. This CDR3 spans 16 amino acids. The CDR3 loop reads CASSLDREGPTDTQYF. CDR3 DNA sequence: TGCGCCAGCAGCTTGGACAGGGAAGGGCCCACAGATACGCAGTATTTT.

A remark on this clone: An end of the junction differs from the germline gene, which may be a read error. The rearrangement links TRBV7-7 to TRBJ2-2; 10 positions match TRBD1. The CDR3 has 16 residues. Germline CDR1 reads SSHAT; CDR2 reads FNYEAQ (reference sequence). The CDR3 loop is CASSPGTGANTGELFF. CDR3 sequence (DNA): TGTGCTAGCAGCCCGGGGACAGGGGCGAACACCGGGGAGCTGTTTTTT.

This clone was detected a few times. The gene calls are TRBV25-1 and TRBJ2-1; no definite D call. The V gene lost 3 bases and the J gene lost 3 bases, with 12 bases spanning the gap. There are 15 residues in the CDR3. Germline CDR1 is MGHDK and CDR2 is SYGVNS. The CDR3 protein is CASSDELGRYNEQFF. CDR3 nucleotides: TGTGCCAGCAGTGACGAACTTGGGCGCTACAATGAGCAGTTCTTC.

The chain uses TRBV7-2 and TRBJ2-1; TRBD1 might be the D (6 bases). The CDR3 sequence is 17 residues long. The germline V and J ends were trimmed by 1 base and 0 bases, with 13 bases remaining between them. Germline-derived CDR1 and CDR2 are SGHTA and FQGNSA. The CDR3 region is CASSLGIRGSSYNEQFF. As DNA, the CDR3 is TGTGCCAGCAGCTTAGGGATCAGGGGAAGCTCCTACAATGAGCAGTTCTTC.

The chain is built from TRBV29-1 and TRBJ1-2, with D possibly matching TRBD1 (5 bases). This CDR3 has 12 residues. The germline CDR1 and CDR2 sequences are SQVTM and ANQGSEA. V lost 5 bases, J lost 3 bases, and 10 bases lay in between. CDR3 residues: CSVLTAHYGYTF. The CDR3, as DNA: TGCAGCGTTCTGACAGCACACTATGGCTACACCTTC.